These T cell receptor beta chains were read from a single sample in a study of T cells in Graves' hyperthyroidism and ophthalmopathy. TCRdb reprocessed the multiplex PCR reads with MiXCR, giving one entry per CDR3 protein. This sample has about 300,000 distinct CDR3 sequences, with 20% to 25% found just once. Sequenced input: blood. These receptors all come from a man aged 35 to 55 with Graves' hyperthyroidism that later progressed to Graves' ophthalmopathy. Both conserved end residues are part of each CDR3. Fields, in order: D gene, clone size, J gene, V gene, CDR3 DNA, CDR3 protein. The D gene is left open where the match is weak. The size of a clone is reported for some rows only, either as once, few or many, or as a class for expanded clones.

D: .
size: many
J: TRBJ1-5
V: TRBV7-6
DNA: TGTGCCAGCAGCTTAGGGCTACAGGGAAGAGGTCAGCCCCAGCATTTT
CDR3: CASSLGLQGRGQPQHF

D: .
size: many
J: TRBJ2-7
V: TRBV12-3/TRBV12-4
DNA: TGTGCCAGCAGATACAGGGATTACGAGCAGTACTTC
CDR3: CASRYRDYEQYF

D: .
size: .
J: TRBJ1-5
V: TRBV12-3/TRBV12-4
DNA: TGTGCCAGCAGCAGGGGTTCGAGCAATCAGCCCCAGCATTTT
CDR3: CASSRGSSNQPQHF

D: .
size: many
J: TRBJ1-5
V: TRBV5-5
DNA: TGTGCCAGCAGTATAGAGGCTTCTCAGCCCCAGCATTTT
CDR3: CASSIEASQPQHF

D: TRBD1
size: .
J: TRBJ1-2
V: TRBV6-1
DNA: TGTGCCAGCAGGAGGGACAGGGGATTTGATGGCTACACCTTC
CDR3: CASRRDRGFDGYTF

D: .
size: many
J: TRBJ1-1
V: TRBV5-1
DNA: TGCGCCAGCAGCGAACAATACACTGAAGCTTTCTTT
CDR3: CASSEQYTEAFF

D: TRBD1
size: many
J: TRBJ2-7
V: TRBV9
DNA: TGTGCCAGCAGCGTAGCTACGGGTGGGACAGTTGAGCAGTACTTC
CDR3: CASSVATGGTVEQYF

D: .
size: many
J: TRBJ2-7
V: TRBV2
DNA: TGTGCCAGCAAAGGGGGACAAGGTCCCTACGAGCAGTACTTC
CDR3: CASKGGQGPYEQYF

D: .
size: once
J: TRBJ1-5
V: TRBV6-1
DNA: TGTGCCAGCAGTGAAAGGGGGGCGCGACAGCCCCAGCATTTT
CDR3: CASSERGARQPQHF

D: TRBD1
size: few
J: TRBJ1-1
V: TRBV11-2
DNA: TGTGCCAGCAGCTTAGAAGGGGGCCTGGTAAACACTGAAGCTTTCTTT
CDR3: CASSLEGGLVNTEAFF

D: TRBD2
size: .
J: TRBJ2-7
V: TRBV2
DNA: TGTGCCACCCAGGCCGGAAGCGGGAGAAGGCGAGAGCAGTACTTC
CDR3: CATQAGSGRRREQYF

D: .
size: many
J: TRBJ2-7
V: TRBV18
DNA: TGTGCCAGCTCACCCCGGGACGGAGGGGACGAGCAGTACTTC
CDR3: CASSPRDGGDEQYF

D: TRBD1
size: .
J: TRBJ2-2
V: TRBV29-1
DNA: TGCAGCGGCCGCGGCCCAGGACAGGGACCCGGGGAGCTGTTTTTT
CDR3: CSGRGPGQGPGELFF

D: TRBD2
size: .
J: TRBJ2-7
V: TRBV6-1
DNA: TGTGCCAGCAGTCTGAGCGGGAGGCGACGTCTCGAGCAGTACTTC
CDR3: CASSLSGRRRLEQYF

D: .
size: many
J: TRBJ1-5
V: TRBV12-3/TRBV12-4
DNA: TGTGCCAGCACCTCGACAGGCTACAATCAGCCCCAGCATTTT
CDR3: CASTSTGYNQPQHF

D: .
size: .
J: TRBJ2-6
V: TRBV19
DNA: TGTGCCAGTAGTCTTGACTCTGGGGCCAACGTCCTGACTTTC
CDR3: CASSLDSGANVLTF

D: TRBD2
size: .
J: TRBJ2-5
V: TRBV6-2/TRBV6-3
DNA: TGTGCCAGCAGTTACCCGCCTACTATACGGACTAGCGGGAAAGAGACCCAGTACTTC
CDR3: CASSYPPTIRTSGKETQYF

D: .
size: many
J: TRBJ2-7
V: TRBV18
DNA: TGTGCCAGCTCTCACACCGGGACGATGAACTACGAGCAGTACTTC
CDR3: CASSHTGTMNYEQYF

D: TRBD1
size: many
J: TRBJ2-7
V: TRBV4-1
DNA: TGCGCCAGCAGCCCGACGCGGGGACAGGGATACTACGAGCAGTACTTC
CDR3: CASSPTRGQGYYEQYF

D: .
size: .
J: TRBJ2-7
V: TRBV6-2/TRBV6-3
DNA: TGTGCCAGCAGTTTTCACACCGGGACATACTACGAGCAGTACTTC
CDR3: CASSFHTGTYYEQYF

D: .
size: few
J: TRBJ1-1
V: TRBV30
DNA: TGTGCCTGGAGACGGCAGGCCCACACTGAAGCTTTCTTT
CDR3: CAWRRQAHTEAFF

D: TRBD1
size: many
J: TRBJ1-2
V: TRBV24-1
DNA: TGTGCCACCAGTGACCAGGACAGGGGGTATGGCTACACCTTC
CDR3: CATSDQDRGYGYTF

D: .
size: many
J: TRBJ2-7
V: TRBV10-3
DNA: TGTGCCACATGGGGGTCGGGTGTGGGCCCGGGGGAGCAGTACTTC
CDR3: CATWGSGVGPGEQYF

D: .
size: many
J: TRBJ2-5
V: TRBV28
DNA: TGTGCCATCGGAGAGCCAGGGCTCGGGGAGACCCAGTACTTC
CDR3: CAIGEPGLGETQYF

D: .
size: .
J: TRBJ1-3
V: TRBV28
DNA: TGTGCCAGCAGTTTGCCTGGCTCTGGAAACACCATATATTTT
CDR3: CASSLPGSGNTIYF

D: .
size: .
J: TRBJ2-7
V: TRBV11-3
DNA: TGTGCCAGCAGCCAGACCTTAGGGGAGTACGAGCAGTACTTC
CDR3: CASSQTLGEYEQYF

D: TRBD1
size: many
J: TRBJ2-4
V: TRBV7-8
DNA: TGTGCCAGCAGCGCAAATAGCAGGGGGTTAGCCAAAAACATTCAGTACTTC
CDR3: CASSANSRGLAKNIQYF

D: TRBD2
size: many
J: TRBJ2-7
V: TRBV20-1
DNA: TGCAGTGCTAGAGATCGCCGGTCTAGCGGGAGTAAGACCTACGAGCAGTACTTC
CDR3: CSARDRRSSGSKTYEQYF

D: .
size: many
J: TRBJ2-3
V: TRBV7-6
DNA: TGTGCCAGCAGCTTATCTTCGTCGGCCAGTGCGGATACGCAGTATTTT
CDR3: CASSLSSSASADTQYF

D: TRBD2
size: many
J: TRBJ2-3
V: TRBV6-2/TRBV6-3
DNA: TGTGCCAGCAGTTACACGTACCTAGCGGGAGTCCCAGATACGCAGTATTTT
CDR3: CASSYTYLAGVPDTQYF

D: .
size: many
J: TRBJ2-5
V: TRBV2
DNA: TGTGCCAGCACAAGTGAGACCCAGTACTTC
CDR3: CASTSETQYF

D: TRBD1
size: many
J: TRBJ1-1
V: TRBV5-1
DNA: TGCGCCAGCAGCTTGGCCTGGACAGGGGAAGCTGAAGCTTTCTTT
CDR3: CASSLAWTGEAEAFF

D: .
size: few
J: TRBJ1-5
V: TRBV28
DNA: TGTGCCAGCAACGACAGATATCAGCCCCAGCATTTT
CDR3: CASNDRYQPQHF

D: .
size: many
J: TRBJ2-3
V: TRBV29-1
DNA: TGCAGCGTCGCACCCCCAGGAGATACGCAGTATTTT
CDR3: CSVAPPGDTQYF

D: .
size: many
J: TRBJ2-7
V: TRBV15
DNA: TGTGCCACCAGCAGAGCTGGCGTGTACGAGCAGTACTTC
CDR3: CATSRAGVYEQYF

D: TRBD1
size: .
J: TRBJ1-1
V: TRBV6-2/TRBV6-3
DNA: TGTGCCAGCAGTTACGTGACAGGGACTGAAGCTTTCTTT
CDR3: CASSYVTGTEAFF

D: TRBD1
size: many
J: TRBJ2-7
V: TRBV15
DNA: TGTGCCACCAGCAGGCCGGGACAGGTTTCATACGAGCAGTACTTC
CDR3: CATSRPGQVSYEQYF

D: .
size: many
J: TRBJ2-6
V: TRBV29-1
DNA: TGCAGCGTTGAGGAGAACTCTGGGGCCAACGTCCTGACTTTC
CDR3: CSVEENSGANVLTF

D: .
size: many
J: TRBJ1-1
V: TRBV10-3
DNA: TGTGCCATCAGTGTTGAAGGCCTGAACACTGAAGCTTTCTTT
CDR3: CAISVEGLNTEAFF

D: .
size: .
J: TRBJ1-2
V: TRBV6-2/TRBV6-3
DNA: TGTGCCAGCAGTTACGGACACACTAACTATGGCTACACCTTC
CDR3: CASSYGHTNYGYTF

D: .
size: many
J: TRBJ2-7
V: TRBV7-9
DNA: TGTGCCAGCACCACCGGAGGGGTTGGATCCTACGAGCAGTACTTC
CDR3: CASTTGGVGSYEQYF

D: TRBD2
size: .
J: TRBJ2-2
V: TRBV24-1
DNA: TGTGCCACCACTTCCGGGACTAGCTACACCGGGGAGCTGTTTTTT
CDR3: CATTSGTSYTGELFF

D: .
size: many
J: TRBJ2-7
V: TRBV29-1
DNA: TGCAGCGTCCAAGGACAGCCGTACGAGCAGTACTTC
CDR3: CSVQGQPYEQYF

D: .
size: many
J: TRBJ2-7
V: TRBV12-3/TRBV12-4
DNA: TGTGCCAGCAGTTTAGTTGACTACGAGCAGTACTTC
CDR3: CASSLVDYEQYF

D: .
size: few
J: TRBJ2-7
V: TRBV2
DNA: TGTGCCAGCCTCAGGACGGTAGCCTACGAGCAGTACTTC
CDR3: CASLRTVAYEQYF

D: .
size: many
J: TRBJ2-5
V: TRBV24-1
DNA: TGTGCCACCAGTGATCCCGCCGAACGAATCCAAGAGACCCAGTACTTC
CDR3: CATSDPAERIQETQYF

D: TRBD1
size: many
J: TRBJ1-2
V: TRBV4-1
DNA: TGCGCCAGCAGCCAAGTCGGGACAGTTAACTATGGCTACACCTTC
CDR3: CASSQVGTVNYGYTF

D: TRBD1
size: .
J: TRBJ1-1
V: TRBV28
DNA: TGTGCCAGCACCTTGCAGGGGGCACATACTGAAGCTTTCTTT
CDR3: CASTLQGAHTEAFF

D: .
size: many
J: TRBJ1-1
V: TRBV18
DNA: TGTGCCAGCTCACCACAGGGATTGGGCACTGAAGCTTTCTTT
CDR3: CASSPQGLGTEAFF

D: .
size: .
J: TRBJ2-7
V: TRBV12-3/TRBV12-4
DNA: TGTGCCAGCAGTTTTGGCAGGATCCTCTCCTACGAGCAGTACTTC
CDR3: CASSFGRILSYEQYF